The clone carrying this TCR beta chain has a count of ten or more. Its antigen remains unidentified. 5'RACE with 10-nucleotide random UMIs produced the cDNA. One entry per CDR3 protein, called by TCRdb with MiXCR from the 5' RACE reads. The sample consists of approximately 82,000 distinct CDR3 sequences, 2.5% to 3% of them appearing once. This sample was taken from a study of neurological immune-mediated disorders. Study-level information: Relapsing-remitting disease was seen in about 90% of the roughly 35 multiple sclerosis patients, and secondary progressive disease was seen in 3.

This CDR3 spans 16 amino acids. With V trimmed by 1 base and J by 5 bases, 3 bases remained unmatched. Germline lookup yields CDR1 SGHTA and CDR2 FQGNSA. Whole-study findings and limits: Private repertoires in all groups were suggested, as expanded clones shared no CDR3 amino acid sequences across subjects. The greatest TCR clonal expansion occurred in HTLV-1-associated myelopathy and the least in multiple sclerosis, which fell below healthy controls.

The clonotype was recovered from a woman under 40 with multiple sclerosis. Sample: PBMCs. The chain has TRBV7-2 and TRBJ2-3; 13 bases are a match to TRBD2. The CDR3 here is CASSLGRTSGRDTQYF. In DNA, the CDR3 is TGTGCCAGCAGCTTAGGACGGACTAGCGGGAGAGATACGCAGTATTTT. The full variable domain, with the rest looked up from reference TRBV7-2 and TRBJ2-3, is GAGVSQSPSNKVTEKGKDVELRCDPISGHTALYWYRQSLGQGLEFLIYFQGNSAPDKSGLPSDRFSAERTGGSVSTLTIQRTQQEDSAVYLCASSLGRTSGRDTQYFGPGTRLTVL.